This TCR beta chain was captured in a study of blood T cell repertoires in COVID-19. Study in general: Samples taken during acute and convalescent COVID-19 were collected in the United States, Italy and Spain. PBMCs, B-cell-depleted T cells, or T cells were the source of the cDNA or gDNA that made up the material.

In the study's own analysis: Amplified reference gene primers provided the basis for estimating nucleated cell counts. This table comes from immunoSEQ multiplex PCR, and its TCRdb copy is limited to in-frame clones, with some not included. V, J and clone size are those of that table, while D and trimming were read from the DNA. Counted here are some 200,000 clones, around 83% occurring once; the ten biggest clones make up roughly 13%. Germline V CDR1 and CDR2: LNHDA, SQIVND (reference sequence). V dropped 1 base and J dropped 5 bases, with 11 bases sitting between them. This CDR3 has 14 residues. The sample comprised peripheral blood. The chain employs TRBV19 and TRBJ1-1; no firm D call. The clonotype originates from a human donor in a cohort sampled during active COVID-19. CDR3 DNA sequence: TGTGCCAGTAGTATAGGGCATCCGATGACTGAAGCTTTCTTT. Amino acids: CASSIGHPMTEAFF.